This T cell receptor (beta chain) was sequenced for a study of cytomegalovirus exposure and HLA in healthy donors. Healthy people donating bone marrow made up the donors. Findings and limits, study-wide: Later analysis showed most CMV-associated TCR beta chains appearing HLA-restricted.

Primers: 60 Vbeta forward and 13 Jbeta reverse. The data were produced by immunoSEQ multiplex PCR, yet TCRdb's version contains in-frame clones alone and is incomplete. The sample yields about 160,000 clones, about 79% seen once. Note on this clone: Its specificity is unknown.

V gave up 2 bases and J gave up 6 bases; unmatched junction bases: 1. This CDR3 is built from 14 residues. CDR1 is SGHRS and CDR2 is YFSETQ in the germline V gene. The TCR comes from a woman aged 45-65 years in good health and CMV-seropositive. V is TRBV5-1 and J is TRBJ1-5; 11 bases line up with TRBD1. Sequenced sample: PBMCs. CDR3 sequence reads: CASSLGTGGQPQHF. CDR3 DNA: TGCGCCAGCAGCTTAGGGACAGGGGGTCAGCCCCAGCATTTT.